These 2 T cell receptor beta chains came from one sample sequenced in a study of brain T cells in children with intractable seizures. TCRdb keeps only in-frame clones here, not all; method: immunoSEQ multiplex PCR. The sample shows around 80,000 clones, about 90% of them seen only once. Sequencing used peripheral blood, obtained at surgery. The receptors shown here come from a girl aged 2 to 9 with Rasmussen encephalitis and intractable seizures.

The chain is built from TRBV6-6 and TRBJ2-7; D is undetermined. V lost 2 bases to trimming and J lost 0 bases, with 5 bases between them. The CDR3 is made up of 13 amino acids. Germline V gene lookup returns CDR1 MNHNY and CDR2 SVGAGI (reference sequence). CDR3 loop: CASSYGNSYEQYF. The CDR3 DNA reads TGTGCCAGCAGTTACGGGAACTCCTACGAGCAGTACTTC.

The rearrangement links TRBV18 to TRBJ1-5, with D maybe TRBD1 (6 bases). The CDR3 is 17 amino acids. Germline assignment: CDR1 KGHSH and CDR2 LQKENI. The ends were cut back, 3 bases at V and 0 bases at J, with 15 bases in the middle. CDR3 DNA: TGTGCCAGCTCACCTTCTAGTGGGACACTTAGCAATCAGCCCCAGCATTTT. Translated, it gives CASSPSSGTLSNQPQHF.